This T cell receptor beta chain was identified in a study of blood T cell repertoires in COVID-19 (dated by TCRdb to 2018 to 2021). Background on the whole study: Samples covering the acute and convalescent phases of COVID-19 were provided by collaborators in the United States, Italy and Spain. The prospective study material was composed of cDNA or gDNA derived from T cells, B-cell-depleted T cells, or PBMCs. Deeply sampled blood TCRbeta repertoires from subjects exposed to, actively infected with, or recovered from COVID-19 were included in the dataset. The repertoires were released in a freely available public database meant as a resource for research on the immune response to SARS-CoV-2. Samples came from the ongoing ImmuneRACE study (first 160 participants) plus 1,254 subjects from 6 global collaborators. A de-identified subject ID, COVID-19 status, age in years and sex were almost always included in the sample metadata. Where HLA class I and class II types were available, the types were taken from metadata supplied by the sample provider, not from assay-based typing.

Worth noting for this clone: Its antigen specificity is not known. No base quality information exists; no much larger clone differs at one position.

Results the study describes overall, beyond this receptor: How much clinical and demographic metadata was included differed by source and by participant, and the metadata was provided uncurated.

TCRbeta CDR3 regions were amplified from genomic DNA using the immunoSEQ Assay, a bias-controlled multiplex PCR. Per the original workflow: The number of nucleated cells in each sample was estimated from the amplification of reference gene primers within the assay. Sequence reads were collapsed and filtered to measure the absolute abundance of every unique TCRbeta CDR3 rearrangement. Productive Simpson clonality was computed per sample as the square root of Simpson's diversity index over productive rearrangements. TCRdb re-hosts the immuneACCESS table, in-frame sequences only. Its copies lack some clones; in the studies checked, an unresolved V gene accounts for under half of them, and the cause for the rest is not known. V and J calls and clone size are those listed in that table; D and trimming were worked out from the DNA. The sample table lists 250,000 or so clones, around 81% of them with a count of one. Together, the top ten hold about 3.4% of the sample.

Taken from the germline V gene, the CDR1 and CDR2 loops are SGHAT and FQNNGV. The CDR3 spans 14 residues, from the cysteine through the phenylalanine. Just the 42-base CDR3 DNA is kept, in frame starting at base 1. V is pared back by 3 bases and J by 3 bases, with 12 bases lying between the germline termini. Participants in the prospective study were enrolled through a virtual design, were aged roughly 18 to 100 years, and lived in 24 United States geographic areas. In the prospective study, cohorts were assigned on the basis of participant-reported clinical history obtained from a screening survey and a study questionnaire. For ImmuneRACE Cohort 3, a participant was defined as recovered based on two consecutive negative NP/OP PCR tests, clearance by a healthcare professional, or resolution of symptoms. In the prospective study, whole blood, serum and a nasopharyngeal or oropharyngeal swab were collected from each participant by mobile phlebotomists. Over a roughly two-month period, participants in the prospective study had the option of providing additional blood draws and questionnaires. Before DNA extraction, blood samples from the prospective study were shipped at room temperature or frozen.

The TCR comes from a man in his fifties or sixties who had recovered from COVID-19. The sample was PBMCs or T cells enriched from blood (not recorded which). The sequence links TRBV11-2 to TRBJ2-7; the D region possibly corresponds to TRBD1 (6 bases align). The CDR3 reads CASSFGTRNYEQYF. The sequenced DNA: TGTGCCAGCAGCTTCGGGACACGGAACTACGAGCAGTACTTC.